The clone carrying this T cell receptor beta chain was detected many times. Its antigen is unidentified. The CDR3 is 14 residues long. The V end lost 3 bases, the J end lost 2 bases, and 10 bases lay between the germline ends. Documented time point: blood at routine non-recurrence follow-up after resection. Whole RNA was taken from tumor, nontumor lung or frozen PBMC; it was then sequenced unsorted. Single TCR cDNA molecules each had their own unique molecular identifier. TCRdb itself ran the 5' RACE reads through MiXCR, one entry per CDR3 protein. Here the sample spans around 27,000 distinct CDR3 sequences, 5.5% to 7% being singletons. This sample was included in a study of spatial heterogeneity in lung cancer. Study in general: Raw reads contained each unique TCR and UMI combination more than ten times on average.

Study conclusions and caveats: More often at tumor resection than at routine follow-up, ubiquitous expanded tumor TCRs were detected in the blood.

The rearrangement joins TRBV12-3 or TRBV12-4 to TRBJ1-1; a weak D match, TRBD1 (6 bases). Sequencing was performed on PBMCs, taken at follow-up. The receptor was derived from a male donor with early-stage non-small cell lung cancer. The chain's CDR3 is CASSFGQPNTEAFF. CDR3 coding DNA: TGTGCCAGCAGTTTTGGACAGCCAAACACTGAAGCTTTCTTT.